A selection of T cell receptor beta chains follows, all from one sample in a study of early T cells in non-severe SARS-CoV-2 infection. MiXCR, run by TCRdb on the 5' RACE reads, gives a single entry per CDR3 protein. This table has over 45,000 distinct CDR3 sequences, 5.6% appearing once. Sequencing input: whole blood. The receptors stem from an adult who was a healthcare worker with PCR-confirmed SARS-CoV-2 infection or an uninfected control (not recorded which). CDR3s include the opening cysteine and the closing phenylalanine or tryptophan. A D gene is named only where the DNA matches it firmly. Clone size, where shown, is once, few, many, or a class for clones that have expanded.

>TRBV21-1|NA|few|TRBJ2-1
CASKSLAGVFAYNEQFF
TGTGCCAGCAAAAGCTTAGCGGGAGTTTTCGCCTACAATGAGCAGTTCTTC
>TRBV12-3/TRBV12-4|NA|NA|TRBJ1-2
CARSPGTRTYGYTF
TGTGCCCGCAGTCCGGGGACCCGGACCTATGGCTACACCTTC
>TRBV5-1|NA|many|TRBJ2-1
CASRRVGSHEQFF
TGCGCCAGCAGGCGCGTAGGGTCCCATGAGCAGTTCTTC
>TRBV18|NA|few|TRBJ1-2
CASSPEENYGYTF
TGTGCCAGCTCACCGGAAGAGAACTATGGCTACACCTTC
>TRBV18|NA|few|TRBJ1-1
CASSSRRISEAFF
TGTGCCAGCTCATCCAGGCGGATATCTGAAGCTTTCTTT
>TRBV19|TRBD1|many|TRBJ2-1
CASSIHSGTGEDNEQFF
TGTGCCAGTAGTATCCACTCTGGGACAGGGGAGGACAATGAGCAGTTCTTC
>TRBV5-1|TRBD1|few|TRBJ2-7
CASSPLDRGGNEQYF
TGCGCCAGCAGCCCATTAGACAGGGGTGGTAACGAGCAGTACTTC
>TRBV11-2|TRBD2|few|TRBJ2-3
CASSLAGGNTDTQYF
TGTGCCAGCAGCTTAGCGGGGGGAAACACAGATACGCAGTATTTT
>TRBV2|TRBD2|few|TRBJ2-3
CASKATSGGSTDTQYF
TGTGCCAGCAAAGCTACTAGCGGAGGGAGCACAGATACGCAGTATTTT
>TRBV18|NA|few|TRBJ1-1
CASSPPGAVNTEAFF
TGTGCCAGCTCACCACCCGGGGCGGTGAACACTGAAGCTTTCTTT
>TRBV5-1|TRBD2|few|TRBJ2-5
CASSSPRRTSGRVHQETQYF
TGCGCCAGCAGCTCCCCCCGCAGGACTAGCGGGAGAGTTCACCAAGAGACCCAGTACTTC
>TRBV5-6|NA|many|TRBJ1-1
CASSFSTVVNTEAFF
TGTGCCAGCAGCTTCAGCACAGTAGTGAACACTGAAGCTTTCTTT
>TRBV5-1|NA|many|TRBJ2-3
CASSFLPVDTQYF
TGCGCCAGCAGCTTCCTGCCCGTTGATACGCAGTATTTT
>TRBV6-2/TRBV6-3|NA|NA|TRBJ2-6
CASSPLLVGPTGANVLTF
TGTGCCAGCAGTCCACTCCTAGTGGGACCAACTGGGGCCAACGTCCTGACTTTC
>TRBV6-6|NA|many|TRBJ2-6
CASRRGAGANVLTF
TGTGCCAGCAGACGAGGGGCTGGGGCCAACGTCCTGACTTTC
>TRBV6-5|NA|NA|TRBJ2-6
CASSPRSTVSGANVLTF
TGTGCCAGCAGTCCCCGGTCGACAGTCTCTGGGGCCAACGTCCTGACTTTC
>TRBV28|NA|many|TRBJ2-3
CASSSTADTQYF
TGTGCCAGCAGTTCCACCGCAGATACGCAGTATTTT
>TRBV5-1|NA|NA|TRBJ1-1
CASSPKMGTEAFF
TGCGCCAGCAGCCCCAAAATGGGCACTGAAGCTTTCTTT
>TRBV12-3/TRBV12-4|TRBD1|many|TRBJ2-7
CASSLTDRGPYEQYF
TGTGCCAGCAGTTTAACCGACAGGGGGCCGTACGAGCAGTACTTC
>TRBV19|TRBD1|many|TRBJ1-6
CASSIRDSNSPLHF
TGTGCCAGTAGTATCCGGGACAGTAATTCACCCCTCCACTTT
>TRBV4-1|TRBD1|NA|TRBJ2-1
CASSLSGTGYNEQFF
TGCGCCAGCAGCCTCAGCGGGACAGGGTACAATGAGCAGTTCTTC
>TRBV29-1|NA|many|TRBJ2-1
CSVEEAIKGFGEQFF
TGCAGCGTTGAAGAGGCGATTAAAGGGTTCGGTGAGCAGTTCTTC
>TRBV5-4|TRBD1|many|TRBJ2-2
CATTQGAWTGELFF
TGTGCCACCACACAGGGGGCCTGGACCGGGGAGCTGTTTTTT
>TRBV5-6|TRBD2|many|TRBJ2-7
CASRDSGTSHYEQYF
TGTGCCAGCAGAGACAGCGGGACTAGTCACTACGAGCAGTACTTC
>TRBV6-1|NA|NA|TRBJ1-1
CASSEAAGMIMNTEAFF
TGTGCCAGCAGTGAAGCGGCAGGGATGATAATGAACACTGAAGCTTTCTTT
>TRBV5-1|NA|many|TRBJ2-2
CASSLGRGSGELFF
TGCGCCAGCAGCTTGGGCCGAGGGTCCGGGGAGCTGTTTTTT
>TRBV7-2|TRBD1|many|TRBJ1-1
CASSLVDRAATEAFF
TGTGCCAGCAGCTTAGTTGACAGGGCCGCGACTGAAGCTTTCTTT
>TRBV19|TRBD2|few|TRBJ2-2
CASTPKRGELTGELFF
TGTGCCAGTACCCCGAAGCGGGGTGAATTAACCGGGGAGCTGTTTTTT
>TRBV18|NA|NA|TRBJ2-7
CASSPNSREQYF
TGTGCCAGCTCACCAAATTCGAGGGAGCAGTACTTC
>TRBV15|NA|many|TRBJ2-4
CATSRTGGLAKNIQYF
TGTGCCACCAGCAGGACCGGGGGGCTAGCCAAAAACATTCAGTACTTC
>TRBV4-1|NA|NA|TRBJ2-7
CASSQVFGRVSDEQYF
TGCGCCAGCAGCCAAGTCTTTGGCAGGGTGAGCGACGAGCAGTACTTC
>TRBV19|NA|few|TRBJ1-2
CASSTSQGYRYGYTF
TGTGCCAGTAGTACCTCGCAGGGGTATCGGTATGGCTACACCTTC
>TRBV5-6|TRBD1|many|TRBJ2-2
CASSLGTGPGELFF
TGTGCCAGCAGCTTGGGGACAGGGCCCGGGGAGCTGTTTTTT
>TRBV7-8|NA|many|TRBJ2-1
CASSPPTNEQFF
TGTGCCAGCAGCCCCCCGACCAATGAGCAGTTCTTC
>TRBV24-1|NA|many|TRBJ2-6
CATQGGANVLTF
TGTGCCACCCAGGGCGGGGCCAACGTCCTGACTTTC
>TRBV10-3|NA|few|TRBJ2-7
CASRTATYEQYF
TGTGCCTCCCGGACTGCTACCTACGAGCAGTACTTC
>TRBV20-1|TRBD2|many|TRBJ2-7
CSAFPYDPSGHLPNYEQYF
TGCAGTGCTTTTCCCTATGACCCTAGCGGACACCTCCCCAACTACGAGCAGTACTTC
>TRBV29-1|TRBD1|many|TRBJ1-2
CSVDPGGPPYGYTF
TGCAGCGTTGATCCAGGGGGGCCACCTTATGGCTACACCTTC
>TRBV7-9|NA|many|TRBJ1-2
CASSDRTDYTF
TGTGCCAGCAGCGACAGGACCGACTACACCTTC
>TRBV15|NA|many|TRBJ1-1
CATSRDLVQGTEAFF
TGTGCCACCAGCAGAGATCTGGTTCAGGGCACTGAAGCTTTCTTT
>TRBV20-1|NA|NA|TRBJ1-1
CSASSSTRTEAFF
TGCAGTGCTAGTTCGTCCACTCGGACTGAAGCTTTCTTT
>TRBV20-1|NA|many|TRBJ2-1
CSAEPRVSAEQFF
TGCAGTGCCGAACCGCGGGTTAGTGCTGAGCAGTTCTTC
>TRBV19|TRBD2|many|TRBJ2-1
CASSLTSGGASYNEQFF
TGTGCCAGTAGTCTTACTAGCGGGGGGGCCTCCTACAATGAGCAGTTCTTC
>TRBV7-8|NA|many|TRBJ2-1
CASSLGAGIRYNEQFF
TGTGCCAGCAGCTTGGGGGCCGGAATCCGCTACAATGAGCAGTTCTTC
>TRBV19|NA|many|TRBJ1-1
CASRDSLNTEAFF
TGTGCCAGTAGGGACAGCCTGAACACTGAAGCTTTCTTT
>TRBV4-3|TRBD1|many|TRBJ2-1
CASSQDHQGAYNEQFF
TGCGCCAGCAGCCAAGATCATCAGGGGGCCTACAATGAGCAGTTCTTC
>TRBV5-1|TRBD2|NA|TRBJ2-1
CASSLAAGDEQFF
TGCGCCAGCAGCTTGGCCGCGGGGGATGAGCAGTTCTTC
>TRBV7-2|NA|NA|TRBJ1-6
CASSQDSSYNSPLHF
TGTGCCAGCAGCCAGGACAGCTCCTATAATTCACCCCTCCACTTT
>TRBV7-2|TRBD1|many|TRBJ1-2
CASSMTPQGNYGYTF
TGTGCCAGCAGCATGACCCCACAGGGGAACTATGGCTACACCTTC
>TRBV5-1|NA|many|TRBJ2-1
CASSLLRGRNEQFF
TGCGCCAGCAGCTTGCTGCGGGGACGCAATGAGCAGTTCTTC
>TRBV13|TRBD1|few|TRBJ2-1
CASSLGGWGQGRNEQFF
TGTGCCAGCAGCTTAGGAGGGTGGGGACAGGGTCGCAATGAGCAGTTCTTC